This section outlines one T cell receptor beta chain sequence together with its context. Its binding antigen is unknown. Base qualities are missing; no much larger clone stands one base away. TCRbeta CDR3 regions were amplified from genomic DNA using the immunoSEQ Assay, a bias-controlled multiplex PCR. The study's own analysis went as follows. The number of nucleated cells in each sample was estimated by amplification of reference gene primers within the assay. To quantify the absolute abundance of each unique TCRbeta CDR3 rearrangement, sequence reads were collapsed and filtered. Productive Simpson clonality was computed per sample as the square root of Simpson's diversity index over productive rearrangements. The source is immuneACCESS, and TCRdb retained only in-frame sequences with V and J called. Part of the clones is not carried over; for the studies checked, unresolved V genes explain less than half of this, and the remainder is unexplained. Clone size and V and J calls were adopted from that table, with D and trimming inferred from the DNA. This sample is represented by around 100,000 clones; roughly nine tenths of them were singletons. The ten largest clones represent 6.2% of the sample.

This record comes from a study of blood T cell repertoires in COVID-19 (dated by TCRdb to 2019 to 2021). In the study overall: Samples covering the acute and convalescent phases of COVID-19 were provided by collaborators in the United States, Italy and Spain. The prospective study material was composed of cDNA or gDNA derived from T cells, B-cell-depleted T cells, or PBMCs. Sample metadata almost always included a de-identified subject ID, COVID-19 status, age in years and sex. Deeply sampled blood TCRbeta repertoires from subjects exposed to, actively infected with, or recovered from COVID-19 were included in the dataset. A freely available public database, intended as a resource for researchers studying the immune response to SARS-CoV-2, is where the repertoires were released. HLA class I and class II types, where available, came from metadata supplied by the sample provider rather than from assay-based typing. The samples were drawn from the first 160 participants of the ongoing ImmuneRACE study and from 1,254 subjects provided by 6 global collaborators.

Findings and caveats that apply to the study as a whole: How much clinical and demographic metadata was included differed by source and by participant, and the metadata was provided uncurated.

The collaborating institutions used their own protocols to collect whole blood in K2EDTA tubes. Collaborator samples were shipped for TCRbeta analysis as frozen whole blood, isolated PBMCs, or DNA extracted from either sample type. The TCR comes from a human donor in a cohort sampled during active COVID-19. Sequenced material: peripheral blood.

The nucleotide sequence reads TGTGCCAGCCTACCTTGGGCAGGGGAGGGTGGCTACACCTTC. Translated, it gives CASLPWAGEGGYTF. The rearranged chain carries TRBV6-5 and TRBJ1-2; matching of 6 bases hints at TRBD1 as the D gene. The V and J ends are trimmed by 8 bases and 7 bases, leaving 20 bases between them. Taken from cysteine to phenylalanine, the CDR3 has 14 residues. Only CDR3 DNA is held: 42 bases, read in frame from base 1. The germline V gene encodes CDR1 MNHEY and CDR2 SVGAGI.